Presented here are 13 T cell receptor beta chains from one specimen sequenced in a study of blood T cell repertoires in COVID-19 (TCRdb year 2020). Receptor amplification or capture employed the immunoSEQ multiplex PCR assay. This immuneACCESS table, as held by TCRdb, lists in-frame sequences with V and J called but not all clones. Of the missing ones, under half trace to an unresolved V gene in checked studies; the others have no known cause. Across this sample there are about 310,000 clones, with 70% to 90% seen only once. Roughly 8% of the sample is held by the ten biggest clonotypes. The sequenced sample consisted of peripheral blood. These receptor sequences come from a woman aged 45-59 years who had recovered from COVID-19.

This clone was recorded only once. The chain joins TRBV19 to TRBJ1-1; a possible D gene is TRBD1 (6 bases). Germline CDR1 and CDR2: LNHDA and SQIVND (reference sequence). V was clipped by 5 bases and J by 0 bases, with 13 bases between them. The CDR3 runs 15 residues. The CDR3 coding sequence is TGTGCCAGTAGTGGCAGGGGTAACATGAACACTGAAGCTTTCTTT. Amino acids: CASSGRGNMNTEAFF. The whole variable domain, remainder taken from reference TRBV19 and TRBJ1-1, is DGGITQSPKYLFRKEGQNVTLSCEQNLNHDAMYWYRQDPGQGLRLIYYSQIVNDFQKGDIAEGYSVSREKKESFPLTVTSAQKNPTAFYLCASSGRGNMNTEAFFGQGTRLTVV.

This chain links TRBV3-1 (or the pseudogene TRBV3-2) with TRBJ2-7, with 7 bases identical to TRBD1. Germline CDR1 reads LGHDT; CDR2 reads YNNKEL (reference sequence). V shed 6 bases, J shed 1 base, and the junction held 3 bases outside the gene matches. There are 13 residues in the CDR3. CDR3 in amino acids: CASSRQGSYEQYF. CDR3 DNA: TGTGCCAGCAGTCGACAGGGATCCTACGAGCAGTACTTC.

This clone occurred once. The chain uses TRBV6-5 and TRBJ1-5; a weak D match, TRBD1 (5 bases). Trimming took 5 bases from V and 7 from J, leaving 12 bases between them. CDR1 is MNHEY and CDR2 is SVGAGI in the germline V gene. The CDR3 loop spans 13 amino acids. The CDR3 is CASSTLGGQPQHF. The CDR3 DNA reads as TGTGCCAGCAGTACCCTTGGGGGGCAGCCCCAGCATTTT.

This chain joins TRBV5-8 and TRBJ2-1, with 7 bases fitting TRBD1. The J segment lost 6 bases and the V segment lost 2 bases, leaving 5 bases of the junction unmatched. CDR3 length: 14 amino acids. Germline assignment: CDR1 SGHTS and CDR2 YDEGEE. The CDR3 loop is CASSLEQGFNEQFF. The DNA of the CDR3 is TGTGCCAGCAGCTTAGAACAGGGGTTCAATGAGCAGTTCTTC.

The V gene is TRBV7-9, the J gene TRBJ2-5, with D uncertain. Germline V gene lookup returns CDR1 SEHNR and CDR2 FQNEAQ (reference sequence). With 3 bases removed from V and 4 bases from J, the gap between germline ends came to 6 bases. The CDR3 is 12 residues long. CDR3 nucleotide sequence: TGTGCCAGCAGCTTTATCTCAGAGACCCAGTACTTC. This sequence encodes CASSFISETQYF.

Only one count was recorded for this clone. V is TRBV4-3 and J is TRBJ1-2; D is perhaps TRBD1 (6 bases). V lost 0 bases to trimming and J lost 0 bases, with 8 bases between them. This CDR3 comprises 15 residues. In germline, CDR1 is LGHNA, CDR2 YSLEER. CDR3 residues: CASSQDTGTNYGYTF. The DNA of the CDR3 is TGCGCCAGCAGCCAAGATACAGGGACTAACTATGGCTACACCTTC.

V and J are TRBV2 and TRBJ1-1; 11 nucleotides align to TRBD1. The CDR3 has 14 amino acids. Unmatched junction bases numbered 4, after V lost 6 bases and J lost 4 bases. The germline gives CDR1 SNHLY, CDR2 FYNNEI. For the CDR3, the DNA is TGTGCCAGCAGGGAGGACAGGGGGCTCACTGAAGCTTTCTTT. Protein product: CASREDRGLTEAFF.

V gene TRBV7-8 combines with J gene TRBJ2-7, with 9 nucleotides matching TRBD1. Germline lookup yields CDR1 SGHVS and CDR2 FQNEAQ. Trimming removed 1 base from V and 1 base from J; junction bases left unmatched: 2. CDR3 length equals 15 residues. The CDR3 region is CASSLGGTGSYEQYF. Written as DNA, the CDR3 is TGTGCCAGCAGCTTAGGTGGGACAGGGTCCTACGAGCAGTACTTC.

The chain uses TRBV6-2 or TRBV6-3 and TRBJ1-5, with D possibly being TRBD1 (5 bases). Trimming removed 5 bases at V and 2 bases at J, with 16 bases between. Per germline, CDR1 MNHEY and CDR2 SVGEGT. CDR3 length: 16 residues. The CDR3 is CASSDAQGLGNQPQHF. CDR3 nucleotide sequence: TGTGCCAGCAGTGACGCTCAGGGACTCGGCAATCAGCCCCAGCATTTT.

CDR3 region: CASSLGAGAINEQFF. DNA for the CDR3: TGTGCCAGCAGTTTAGGCGCGGGAGCAATCAATGAGCAGTTCTTC. The chain employs TRBV27 and TRBJ2-1, with 7 bases aligning to TRBD2. The V gene's germline CDR1 is MNHEY and CDR2 SMNVEV (reference sequence). This CDR3 region has 15 residues. After removal of 2 bases from V and 6 bases from J, the junction contained 7 bases not matched to a gene.

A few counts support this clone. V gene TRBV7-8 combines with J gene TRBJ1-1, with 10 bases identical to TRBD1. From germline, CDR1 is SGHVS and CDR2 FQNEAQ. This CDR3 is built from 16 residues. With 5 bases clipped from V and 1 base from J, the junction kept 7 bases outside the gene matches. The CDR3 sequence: CASSGRDRGSNTEAFF. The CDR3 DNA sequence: TGTGCCAGCAGCGGAAGGGACAGGGGATCGAACACTGAAGCTTTCTTT. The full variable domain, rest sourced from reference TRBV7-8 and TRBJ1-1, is GAGVSQSPRYKVAKRGQDVALRCDPISGHVSLFWYQQALGQGPEFLTYFQNEAQLDKSGLPSDRFFAERPEGSVSTLKIQRTQQEDSAVYLCASSGRDRGSNTEAFFGQGTRLTVV.

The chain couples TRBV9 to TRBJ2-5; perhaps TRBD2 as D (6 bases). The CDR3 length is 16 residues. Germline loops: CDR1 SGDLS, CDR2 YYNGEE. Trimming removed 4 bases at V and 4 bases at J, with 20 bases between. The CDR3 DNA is TGTGCCAGCAGCCCCGTCGGGGACTCCCGGGGAGAGACCCAGTACTTC. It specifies CASSPVGDSRGETQYF.

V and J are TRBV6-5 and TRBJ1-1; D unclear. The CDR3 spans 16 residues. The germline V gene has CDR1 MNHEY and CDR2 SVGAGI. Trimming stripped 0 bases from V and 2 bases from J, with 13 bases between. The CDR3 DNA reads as TGTGCCAGCAGTTACTCGATAGGAGGTCTTAACACTGAAGCTTTCTTT. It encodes CASSYSIGGLNTEAFF.